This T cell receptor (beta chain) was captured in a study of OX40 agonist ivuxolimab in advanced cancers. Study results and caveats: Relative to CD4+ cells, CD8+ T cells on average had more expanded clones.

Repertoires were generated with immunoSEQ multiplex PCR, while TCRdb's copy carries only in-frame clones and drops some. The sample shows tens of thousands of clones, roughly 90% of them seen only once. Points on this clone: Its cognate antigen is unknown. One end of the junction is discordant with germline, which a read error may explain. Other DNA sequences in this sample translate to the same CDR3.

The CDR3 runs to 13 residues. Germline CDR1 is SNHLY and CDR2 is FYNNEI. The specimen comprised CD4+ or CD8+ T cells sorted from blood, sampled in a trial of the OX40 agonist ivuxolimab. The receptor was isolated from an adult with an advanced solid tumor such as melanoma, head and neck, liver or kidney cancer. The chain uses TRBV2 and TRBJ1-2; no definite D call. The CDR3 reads CAGREVSVHGYTF. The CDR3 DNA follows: TGCGCCGGAAGGGAAGTTTCGGTCCATGGCTACACCTTC.